The 19 T cell receptor beta chains reported below all come from one sample, sequenced in a study of beta chain features in type 1 diabetes. Their antigen targets remain unknown. The study's findings and limits: In every one of the four CD4+ subsets, TCRB CDR3s were moderately but significantly shorter in Type 1 diabetes patients.

Expressed TCRB transcripts were sequenced because the isolated RNA had all been reverse transcribed beforehand. TCRdb's table, derived via immunoSEQ multiplex PCR, lists solely in-frame clones and lacks some. Of 250,000 to 300,000 clones listed, approximately 25% are singletons. What was sequenced was naive CD4+ T cells from blood. The receptors stem from a woman under 40 with type 1 diabetes.

This clone was seen a handful of times. This chain links TRBV6-6 with TRBJ1-1; D gene uncertain. This CDR3 is 11 amino acids long. V lost 10 bases, J lost 7 bases, and 13 bases lay in between. In germline, CDR1 is MNHNY, CDR2 SVGAGI (reference sequence). The CDR3 loop reads CATSEGVEAFF. The CDR3 DNA follows: TGTGCCACCTCAGAGGGAGTTGAAGCTTTCTTT.

The J gene is TRBJ2-3, the V gene TRBV29-1; 10 nucleotides agree with TRBD1. Trimming cost V 7 bases and J 4 bases; bases outside gene matches: 8. Germline assignment: CDR1 SQVTM and CDR2 ANQGSEA. CDR3 length: 14 residues. CDR3 region: CSGRDRGRADTQYF. In nucleotides, the CDR3 is TGCAGCGGGAGGGACAGGGGTCGGGCAGATACGCAGTATTTT.

This clone was observed a handful of times. Within the sample, other DNA sequences also encode this same CDR3. The genes are TRBV28 and TRBJ2-1; D remains ambiguous. The length of the CDR3 is 11 residues. With 6 bases removed from V and 6 bases from J, the gap between germline ends came to 6 bases. The V gene's germline CDR1 is MDHEN and CDR2 SYDVKM. This CDR3 reads CASSLRNEQFF. The CDR3 DNA follows: TGTGCCAGCAGCCTTCGCAATGAGCAGTTCTTC.

This clone was picked up a small number of times. This chain links TRBV5-1 with TRBJ2-7, with D perhaps TRBD1 (6 bases). The CDR3 is 13 amino acids. Germline V gene lookup returns CDR1 SGHRS and CDR2 YFSETQ. V dropped 3 bases and J dropped 3 bases, with 10 bases sitting between them. The CDR3 loop reads CASSSTGNYEQYF. The CDR3 bases are TGCGCCAGCAGCTCGACAGGTAACTACGAGCAGTACTTC.

This clone occurred a few times. The chain has TRBV28 and TRBJ1-1, with 7 bases aligning to TRBD1. Per germline, CDR1 MDHEN and CDR2 SYDVKM. The CDR3 length is 15 residues. Losses at the gene ends were 2 bases for V and 6 bases for J; bases not matched to a gene: 9. The CDR3 sequence is CASSLRQGLNSEAFF. The CDR3 region has the DNA TGTGCCAGCAGTTTAAGACAGGGCCTTAATTCTGAAGCTTTCTTT.

The chain couples TRBV5-4 to TRBJ1-4; D is perhaps TRBD1 (5 bases). Deletions cut 0 bases from V and 8 bases from J, with 11 bases between. The CDR3 runs to 14 residues. Germline loops: CDR1 SGHNT, CDR2 YYREEE (reference sequence). The CDR3 DNA sequence: TGTGCCAGCAGCTTGGGCAGGGTCGGAGAAAAACTGTTTTTT. Translation gives CASSLGRVGEKLFF. Complete variable domain (other parts from reference TRBV5-4 and TRBJ1-4): ETGVTQSPTHLIKTRGQQVTLRCSSQSGHNTVSWYQQALGQGPQFIFQYYREEENGRGNFPPRFSGLQFPNYSSELNVNALELDDSALYLCASSLGRVGEKLFFGSGTQLSVL.

The chain employs TRBV15 and TRBJ2-7; D possibly corresponds to TRBD1 (5 bases). Trimming took off 0 bases at V and 3 bases at J, with 12 bases between the two ends. Germline V gene data show CDR1 as LNHNV and CDR2 as YYDKDF (reference sequence). This CDR3 is built from 15 residues. CDR3 sequence (DNA): TGTGCCACCAGCAGAGATCACAGGTCTGACTACGAGCAGTACTTC. Translation gives CATSRDHRSDYEQYF.

The chain employs TRBV5-1 and TRBJ2-3, with 12 bases matching TRBD2. CDR3 length: 16 amino acids. Germline assignment: CDR1 SGHRS and CDR2 YFSETQ. The V segment lost 4 bases and the J segment 3 bases; nucleotides outside the gene matches: 6. The CDR3 nucleotides are TGCGCCAGCAGCGACGGACTAGCGGGATCGACAGATACGCAGTATTTT. It codes for CASSDGLAGSTDTQYF.

The genes are TRBV9 and TRBJ2-5; no clear D gene. V gave up 4 bases and J gave up 5 bases, with 9 bases separating them. From germline, CDR1 is SGDLS and CDR2 YYNGEE. This CDR3 comprises 12 residues. CDR3 in DNA: TGTGCCAGCAGCCCTAATCGTGAGACCCAGTACTTC. The encoded protein is CASSPNRETQYF.

V usage is TRBV6-5 and J usage is TRBJ2-1, with TRBD1 as a possible D gene (6 bases). Germline values: CDR1 MNHEY, CDR2 SVGAGI. The CDR3 is 14 residues long. V was shortened by 7 bases and J by 4 bases, with 14 bases between the two germline ends. As DNA, the CDR3 is TGTGCCAGCAAGGGGAACCAGGGGTACAATGAGCAGTTCTTC. Its translation: CASKGNQGYNEQFF.

This sequence joins TRBV9 and TRBJ2-5; 11 bases fit TRBD1. The germline CDR1 and CDR2 sequences are SGDLS and YYNGEE. After removal of 6 bases from V and 4 bases from J, the junction contained 5 bases not matched to a gene. This CDR3 spans 14 amino acids. CDR3 residues: CASTAGQGAETQYF. The CDR3 DNA follows: TGTGCCAGCACAGCCGGACAGGGGGCAGAGACCCAGTACTTC.

This clone was counted a few times. The chain is built from TRBV5-1 and TRBJ1-2; D ambiguous. This CDR3 has 14 residues. V was shortened by 4 bases and J by 0 bases, with 10 bases between the two germline ends. Germline V lookup: CDR1 SGHRS, CDR2 YFSETQ. The CDR3 protein is CASSTQDPNYGYTF. The CDR3 nucleotides read TGCGCCAGCAGCACTCAGGATCCTAACTATGGCTACACCTTC.

The sample holds a few counts of this clone. V is TRBV29-1 and J is TRBJ2-5, with D maybe TRBD1 (5 bases). V was cut by 7 bases and J by 5 bases, with 14 bases left in between. Germline V gene data show CDR1 as SQVTM and CDR2 as ANQGSEA. The CDR3 contains 12 residues. The DNA of the CDR3 is TGCAGCGGATACACAGGAAGGGAGACCCAGTACTTC. Its protein product is CSGYTGRETQYF.

This clone was picked up a small number of times. The gene calls are TRBV9 and TRBJ2-1; TRBD1 agrees at 9 bases. Unmatched junction bases numbered 1, after V lost 3 bases and J lost 0 bases. Germline CDR1 reads SGDLS; CDR2 reads YYNGEE. CDR3 length equals 15 residues. CDR3 region: CASSEGQGSYNEQFF. The CDR3 coding sequence is TGTGCCAGCAGCGAGGGACAGGGCTCCTACAATGAGCAGTTCTTC.

This clone was counted only a few times. The chain recombines TRBV7-9 with TRBJ2-1, with no clear D. The CDR3 is 13 residues long. V lost 1 base and J lost 8, with 9 bases in between. The germline gives CDR1 SEHNR, CDR2 FQNEAQ (reference sequence). The DNA of the CDR3 is TGTGCCAGCAGCTTAGAGGAGTTCCATGAGCAGTTCTTC. The encoded protein is CASSLEEFHEQFF. Variable domain in full (rest from reference TRBV7-9 and TRBJ2-1): DTGVSQNPRHKITKRGQNVTFRCDPISEHNRLYWYRQTLGQGPEFLTYFQNEAQLEKSRLLSDRFSAERPKGSFSTLEIQRTEQGDSAMYLCASSLEEFHEQFFGPGTRLTVL.

V gene TRBV29-1 combines with J gene TRBJ1-4; D remains unclear. Germline V gene lookup returns CDR1 SQVTM and CDR2 ANQGSEA. The CDR3 runs to 11 residues. Trimming took 7 bases from V and 3 from J, leaving 6 bases between them. CDR3: CSALSNEKLFF. In DNA form, the CDR3 reads TGCAGCGCACTTTCTAATGAAAAACTGTTTTTT.

This clone was counted a few times. The chain has TRBV5-1 and TRBJ2-7, with 11 bases identical to TRBD1. Germline CDR1 and CDR2: SGHRS and YFSETQ. This CDR3 is 15 amino acids long. V was clipped by 3 bases and J by 2 bases; unmatched bases: 4. CDR3 nucleotides: TGCGCCAGCAGCTCAGGACAGGGGGCCACCTACGAGCAGTACTTC. Residues: CASSSGQGATYEQYF.

This chain joins TRBV7-8 and TRBJ2-5; TRBD2 might be the D (5 bases). Germline V CDR1 and CDR2: SGHVS, FQNEAQ. The ends were cut back, 1 base at V and 7 bases at J, with 10 bases in the middle. CDR3 length equals 13 residues. DNA for the CDR3: TGTGCCAGCAGCTTAGTCGTCCGGGGGACCCAGTACTTC. It is translated as CASSLVVRGTQYF.

This clone was seen more than once but under ten times. The chain joins TRBV29-1 to TRBJ2-7; weak D call: TRBD1 (5 bases). CDR3 length: 13 residues. Trimming shortened V by 1 base and J by 0 bases, and 7 bases separated the two germline ends. Germline V gene lookup returns CDR1 SQVTM and CDR2 ANQGSEA. The CDR3 spells CSVEADSSYEQYF. CDR3 nucleotides: TGCAGCGTTGAAGCCGACAGCTCCTACGAGCAGTACTTC.